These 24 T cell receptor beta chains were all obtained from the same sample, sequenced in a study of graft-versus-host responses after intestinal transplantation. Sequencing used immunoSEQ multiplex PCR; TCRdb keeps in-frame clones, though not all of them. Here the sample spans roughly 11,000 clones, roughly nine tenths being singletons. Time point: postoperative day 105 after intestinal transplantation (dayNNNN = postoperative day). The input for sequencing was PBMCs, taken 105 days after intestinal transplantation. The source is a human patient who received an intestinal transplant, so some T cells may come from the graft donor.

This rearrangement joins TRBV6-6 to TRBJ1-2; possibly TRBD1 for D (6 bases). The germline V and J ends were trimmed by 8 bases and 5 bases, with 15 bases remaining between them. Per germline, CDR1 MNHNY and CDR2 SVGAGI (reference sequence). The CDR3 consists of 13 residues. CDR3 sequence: CASERGEGYGYTF. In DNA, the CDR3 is TGTGCCAGCGAAAGGGGGGAGGGGTATGGCTACACCTTC.

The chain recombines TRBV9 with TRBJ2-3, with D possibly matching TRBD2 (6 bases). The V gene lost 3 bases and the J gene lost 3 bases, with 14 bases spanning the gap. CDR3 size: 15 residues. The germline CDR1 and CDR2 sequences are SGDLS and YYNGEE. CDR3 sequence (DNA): TGTGCCAGCAGCGCCGTTTCCGGGAGTACAGATACGCAGTATTTT. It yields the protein CASSAVSGSTDTQYF.

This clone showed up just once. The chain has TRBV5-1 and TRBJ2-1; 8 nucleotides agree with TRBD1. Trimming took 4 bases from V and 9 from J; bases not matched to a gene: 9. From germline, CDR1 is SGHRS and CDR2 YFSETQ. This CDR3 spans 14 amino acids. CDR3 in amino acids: CASSQGQGRSEQFF. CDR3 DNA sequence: TGCGCCAGCAGCCAAGGACAGGGACGGAGTGAGCAGTTCTTC.

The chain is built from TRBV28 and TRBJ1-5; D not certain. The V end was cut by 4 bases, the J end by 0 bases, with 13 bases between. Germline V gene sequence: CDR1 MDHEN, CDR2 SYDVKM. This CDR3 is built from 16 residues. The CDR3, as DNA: TGTGCCAGCAGTTCCCCCAATCTTTATAGCAATCAGCCCCAGCATTTT. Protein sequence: CASSSPNLYSNQPQHF.

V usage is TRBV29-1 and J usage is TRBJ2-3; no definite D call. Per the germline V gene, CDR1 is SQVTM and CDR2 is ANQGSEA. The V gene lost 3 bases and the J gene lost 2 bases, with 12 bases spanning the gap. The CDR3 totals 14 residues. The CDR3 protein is CSVDWPPDTDTQYF. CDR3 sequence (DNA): TGCAGCGTTGACTGGCCGCCCGACACAGATACGCAGTATTTT.

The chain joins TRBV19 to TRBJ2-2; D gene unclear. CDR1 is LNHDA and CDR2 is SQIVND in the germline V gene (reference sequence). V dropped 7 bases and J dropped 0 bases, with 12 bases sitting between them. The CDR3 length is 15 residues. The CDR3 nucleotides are TGTGCCAGTATTGGAACCCATCCGAACACCGGGGAGCTGTTTTTT. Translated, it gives CASIGTHPNTGELFF.

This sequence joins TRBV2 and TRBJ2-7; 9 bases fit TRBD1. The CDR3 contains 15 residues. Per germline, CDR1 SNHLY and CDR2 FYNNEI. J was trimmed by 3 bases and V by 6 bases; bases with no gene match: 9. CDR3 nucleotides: TGTGCCAGCAGACCGGGACAGGGAAGATTCTACGAGCAGTACTTC. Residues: CASRPGQGRFYEQYF.

For the CDR3, the DNA is TGTGCCAGCAGACCGGGACTAGCGGGAGGTGGGTCCTACAATGAGCAGTTCTTC. Amino acids: CASRPGLAGGGSYNEQFF. The rearrangement uses TRBV11-1 and TRBJ2-1; 15 bases line up with TRBD2. There are 18 residues in the CDR3. CDR1 and CDR2 (germline): SGHAT, FQDESV (reference sequence). V trimming: 6 bases; J trimming: 1 base; junction bases outside the gene matches: 7. Looking up the rest from reference TRBV11-1 and TRBJ2-1 gives the full variable domain: EAEVAQSPRYKITEKSQAVAFWCDPISGHATLYWYRQILGQGPELLVQFQDESVVDDSQLPKDRFSAERLKGVDSTLKIQPAELGDSAMYLCASRPGLAGGGSYNEQFFGPGTRLTVL.

CDR3: CASSPESSYEQYF. The CDR3 DNA reads as TGTGCCAGTAGCCCAGAGAGCTCCTACGAGCAGTACTTC. J is TRBJ2-7 and V is TRBV19, with D hard to call. CDR1 is LNHDA, CDR2 SQIVND, per germline (reference sequence). V lost 6 bases, J lost 0 bases, and 9 bases lay in between. CDR3 length equals 13 residues.

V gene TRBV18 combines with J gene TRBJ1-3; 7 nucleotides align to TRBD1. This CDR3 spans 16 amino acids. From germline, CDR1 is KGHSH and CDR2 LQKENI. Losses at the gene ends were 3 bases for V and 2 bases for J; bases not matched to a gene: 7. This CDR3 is CASSPQPGQPGNTIYF. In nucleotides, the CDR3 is TGTGCCAGCTCACCCCAACCGGGACAGCCTGGAAACACCATATATTTT.

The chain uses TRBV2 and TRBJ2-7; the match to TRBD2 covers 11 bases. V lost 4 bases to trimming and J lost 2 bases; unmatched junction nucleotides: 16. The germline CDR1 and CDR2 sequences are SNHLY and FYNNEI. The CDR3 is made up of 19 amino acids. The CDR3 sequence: CASSVQSSGGPATPYEQYF. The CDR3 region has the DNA TGTGCCAGCAGTGTCCAGTCTAGCGGGGGGCCAGCTACACCCTACGAGCAGTACTTC.

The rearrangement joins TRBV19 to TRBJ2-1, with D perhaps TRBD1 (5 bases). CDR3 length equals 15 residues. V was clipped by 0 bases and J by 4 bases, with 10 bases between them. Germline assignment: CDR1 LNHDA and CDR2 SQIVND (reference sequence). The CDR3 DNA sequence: TGTGCCAGTAGTATAGAGCAGGGCGGATACAATGAGCAGTTCTTC. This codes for CASSIEQGGYNEQFF.

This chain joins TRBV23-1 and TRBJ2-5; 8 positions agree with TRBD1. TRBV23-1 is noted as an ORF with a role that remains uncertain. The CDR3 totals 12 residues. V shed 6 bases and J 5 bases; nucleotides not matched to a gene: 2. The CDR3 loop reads CASRTGEETQYF. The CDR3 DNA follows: TGCGCCAGCAGGACAGGGGAGGAGACCCAGTACTTC.

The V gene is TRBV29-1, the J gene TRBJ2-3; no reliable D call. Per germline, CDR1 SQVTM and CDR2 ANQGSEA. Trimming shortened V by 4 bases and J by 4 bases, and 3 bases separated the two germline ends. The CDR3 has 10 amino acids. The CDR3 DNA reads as TGCAGCGTTGGGGCAGATACGCAGTATTTT. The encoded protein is CSVGADTQYF.

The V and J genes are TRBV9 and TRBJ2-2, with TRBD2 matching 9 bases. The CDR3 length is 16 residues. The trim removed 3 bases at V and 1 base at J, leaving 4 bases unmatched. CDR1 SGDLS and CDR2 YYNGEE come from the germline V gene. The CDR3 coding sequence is TGTGCCAGCAGCGCCCCAGCGGGAGGGAACACCGGGGAGCTGTTTTTT. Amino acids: CASSAPAGGNTGELFF. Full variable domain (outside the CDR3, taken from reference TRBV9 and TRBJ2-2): DSGVTQTPKHLITATGQRVTLRCSPRSGDLSVYWYQQSLDQGLQFLIQYYNGEERAKGNILERFSAQQFPDLHSELNLSSLELGDSALYFCASSAPAGGNTGELFFGEGSRLTVL.

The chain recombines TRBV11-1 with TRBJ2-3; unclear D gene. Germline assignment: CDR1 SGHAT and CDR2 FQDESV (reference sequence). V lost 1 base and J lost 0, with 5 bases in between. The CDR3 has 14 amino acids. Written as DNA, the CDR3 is TGTGCCAGCAGCTTAGACGGTAGCACAGATACGCAGTATTTT. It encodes CASSLDGSTDTQYF.

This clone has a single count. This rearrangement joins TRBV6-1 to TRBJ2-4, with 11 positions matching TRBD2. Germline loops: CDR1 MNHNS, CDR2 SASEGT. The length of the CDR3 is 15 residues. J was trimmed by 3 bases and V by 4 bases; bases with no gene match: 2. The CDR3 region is CASSGLAGGKNIQYF. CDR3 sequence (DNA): TGTGCCAGCAGTGGCCTAGCGGGAGGCAAAAACATTCAGTACTTC.

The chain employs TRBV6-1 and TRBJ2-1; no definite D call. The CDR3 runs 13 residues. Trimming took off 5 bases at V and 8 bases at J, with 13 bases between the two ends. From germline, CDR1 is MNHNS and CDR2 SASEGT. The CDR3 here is CASSYRAGYEQFF. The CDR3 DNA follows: TGTGCCAGCAGTTATCGAGCCGGTTATGAGCAGTTCTTC.

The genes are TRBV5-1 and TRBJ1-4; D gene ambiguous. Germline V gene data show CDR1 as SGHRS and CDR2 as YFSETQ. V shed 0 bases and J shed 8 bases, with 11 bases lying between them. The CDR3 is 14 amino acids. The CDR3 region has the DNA TGCGCCAGCAGCTTGGGTGGGGAGAACGAAAAACTGTTTTTT. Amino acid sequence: CASSLGGENEKLFF.

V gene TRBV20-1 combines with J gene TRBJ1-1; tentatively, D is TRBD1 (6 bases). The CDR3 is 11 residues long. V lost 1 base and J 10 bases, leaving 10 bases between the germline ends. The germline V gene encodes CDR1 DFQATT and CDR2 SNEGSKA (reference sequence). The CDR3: CSARASQGAFF. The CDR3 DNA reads TGCAGTGCTAGAGCGTCACAGGGAGCTTTCTTT.

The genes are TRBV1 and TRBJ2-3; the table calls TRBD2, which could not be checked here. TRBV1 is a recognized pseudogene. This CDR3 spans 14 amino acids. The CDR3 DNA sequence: TGCACCAGCAGCCTAGCGGGATGCACAGATACGCAGTATTTT. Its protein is CTSSLAGCTDTQYF.

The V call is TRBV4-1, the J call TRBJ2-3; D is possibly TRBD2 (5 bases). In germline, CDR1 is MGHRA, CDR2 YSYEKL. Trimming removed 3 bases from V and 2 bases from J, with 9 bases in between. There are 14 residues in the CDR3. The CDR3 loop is CASSQRDLTDTQYF. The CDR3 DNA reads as TGCGCCAGCAGCCAGAGGGATCTCACAGATACGCAGTATTTT.

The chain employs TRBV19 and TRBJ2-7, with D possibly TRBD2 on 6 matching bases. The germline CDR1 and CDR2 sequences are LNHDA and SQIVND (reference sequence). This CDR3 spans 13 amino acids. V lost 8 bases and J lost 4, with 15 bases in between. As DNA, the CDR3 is TGTGCCAGTGCCCCGGGACTCAGATACGAGCAGTACTTC. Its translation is CASAPGLRYEQYF.

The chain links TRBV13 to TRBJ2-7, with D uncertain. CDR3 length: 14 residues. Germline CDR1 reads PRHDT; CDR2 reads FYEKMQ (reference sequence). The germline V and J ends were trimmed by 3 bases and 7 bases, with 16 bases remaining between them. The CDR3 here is CASSFSWSGTEQYF. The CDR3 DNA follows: TGTGCCAGCAGCTTTTCGTGGTCGGGTACGGAGCAGTACTTC.